Listed below are T cell receptor beta chains from one sample, sequenced in a study of cytotoxic CD8 clonotypes in ibrutinib-treated CLL. Generated by immunoSEQ multiplex PCR, the TCRdb table keeps only in-frame clones and is missing some. There are tens of thousands of clones in the sample; about 86% occur only once, and less than 6.5% lies in the top ten. The sequencing here drew on PBMCs, taken before ibrutinib treatment. Receptor source: a human donor with chronic lymphocytic leukemia. Each CDR3 is given with its conserved first and last residue. The D gene is left open where the match is weak. Clone size is shown for a subset of rows, as once, few, many or a class of expanded clone.

- TRBJ1-2 TRBV28 - CASSPRSYTF TGTGCCAGCAGCCCTCGGAGCTACACCTTC
TRBD1 TRBJ2-1 TRBV7-9 - CASSSQGAGYNEQFF TGTGCCAGCAGCTCACAGGGGGCAGGCTACAATGAGCAGTTCTTC
- TRBJ1-1 TRBV19 - CATSIGPGGTEAFF TGTGCCACCTCGATCGGACCCGGGGGCACTGAAGCTTTCTTT
- TRBJ2-1 TRBV28 - CASSPLAFVENEQFF TGTGCCAGCAGTCCTCTAGCGTTCGTAGAAAATGAGCAGTTCTTC
TRBD2 TRBJ2-7 TRBV2 - CASSGEVLAGNEQYF TGTGCCAGCAGCGGAGAAGTACTAGCGGGCAACGAGCAGTACTTC
TRBD1 TRBJ2-7 TRBV18 - CASSPTRDSSYEQYF TGTGCCAGCTCACCGACTCGGGACAGCTCCTACGAGCAGTACTTC
TRBD1 TRBJ1-5 TRBV9 - CASSVGTGDQPQHF TGTGCCAGCAGCGTAGGGACAGGAGATCAGCCCCAGCATTTT
- TRBJ2-7 TRBV11-3 - CASSSPDWNSYEQYF TGTGCCAGCAGCTCCCCGGACTGGAACTCCTACGAGCAGTACTTC
TRBD1 TRBJ1-3 TRBV6-5 - CASSRQGASGNTIYF TGTGCCAGCAGCAGACAGGGAGCTTCTGGAAACACCATATATTTT
TRBD2 TRBJ2-3 TRBV2 few CATTSGYTDTQYF TGTGCCACCACTAGCGGTTACACAGATACGCAGTATTTT
- TRBJ2-5 TRBV5-6 - CASSFLASVGETQYF TGTGCCAGCAGCTTTCTAGCCTCGGTGGGGGAGACCCAGTACTTC
- TRBJ1-2 TRBV7-9 once CASSLARGYTF TGTGCCAGCAGCTTAGCCCGAGGCTACACCTTC
- TRBJ2-7 TRBV7-9 - CASSFYPYEQYF TGTGCCAGCAGCTTTTATCCCTACGAGCAGTACTTC
- TRBJ1-5 TRBV6-5 - CASSYSRGRLDQPQHF TGTGCCAGCAGTTACTCGAGGGGGAGGTTGGATCAGCCCCAGCATTTT
- TRBJ1-1 TRBV5-1 - CASSPGGDTEAFF TGCGCCAGCAGCCCCGGTGGTGACACTGAAGCTTTCTTT
- TRBJ1-2 TRBV19 - CASTNDRYYGYTF TGTGCCAGTACCAACGACAGATACTATGGCTACACCTTC
- TRBJ1-3 TRBV27 - CASSLSASYSGNTIYF TGTGCCAGCAGTTTATCCGCCTCATACTCTGGAAACACCATATATTTT
- TRBJ1-4 TRBV15 - CATSRDLLSGTTNEKLFF TGTGCCACCAGCAGAGATCTCCTTTCGGGGACAACTAATGAAAAACTGTTTTTT
- TRBJ2-2 TRBV5-1 - CASSLERRAGELFF TGCGCCAGCAGCTTGGAGCGCAGGGCCGGGGAGCTGTTTTTT
- TRBJ1-1 TRBV14 - CASSQVLTGGWTEAFF TGTGCCAGCAGCCAAGTTCTGACAGGTGGGTGGACTGAAGCTTTCTTT
- TRBJ2-6 TRBV29-1 - CSVEVWTAYSGANVLTF TGCAGCGTTGAAGTTTGGACAGCTTACTCTGGGGCCAACGTCCTGACTTTC
- TRBJ1-2 TRBV4-1 - CASSQGPGPLYGYTF TGCGCCAGCAGCCAAGGCCCGGGGCCCCTTTATGGCTACACCTTC
TRBD2 TRBJ2-2 TRBV5-6 - CASSRASGRYTGELFF TGTGCCAGCAGCAGAGCCAGCGGGAGGTACACCGGGGAGCTGTTTTTT
- TRBJ2-1 TRBV5-1 - CASSLEPGILGEQFF TGCGCCAGCAGCTTGGAGCCAGGTATTTTGGGGGAGCAGTTCTTC
TRBD2 TRBJ2-6 TRBV5-6 few CASSFTSAASGANVLTF TGTGCCAGCAGCTTTACTAGCGCGGCCTCTGGGGCCAACGTCCTGACTTTC
- TRBJ1-2 TRBV7-9 - CASSFGEEGLGYTF TGTGCCAGCAGCTTCGGGGAGGAAGGGCTAGGCTACACCTTC
TRBD2 TRBJ2-1 TRBV28 - CASSTGGAPHNEQFF TGTGCCAGCAGTACGGGAGGGGCCCCCCACAATGAGCAGTTCTTC
TRBD1 TRBJ1-2 TRBV6-1 - CASSKPGQGDYGYTF TGTGCCAGCAGTAAACCAGGACAGGGGGACTATGGCTACACCTTC
TRBD2 TRBJ2-1 TRBV9 - CASSVVLAGTNEQFF TGTGCCAGCAGCGTAGTATTAGCGGGGACAAATGAGCAGTTCTTC
TRBD2 TRBJ2-3 TRBV11-2 - CASSRRLAGSDTQYF TGTGCCAGCAGCCGGCGACTAGCGGGAAGCGATACGCAGTATTTT
- TRBJ1-2 TRBV2 - CASTRQPSDGYTF TGTGCCAGCACGAGACAGCCTTCGGATGGCTACACCTTC
TRBD1 TRBJ1-3 TRBV6-1 - CASSEGQGAFRNTIYF TGTGCCAGCAGTGAGGGACAGGGGGCATTTAGAAACACCATATATTTT
- TRBJ1-1 TRBV7-7 - CASSLDQNTEAFF TGTGCCAGCAGCTTAGACCAGAACACTGAAGCTTTCTTT
- TRBJ2-1 TRBV6-1 - CATTTVSYNEQFF TGTGCCACCACGACAGTCTCCTACAATGAGCAGTTCTTC
TRBD2 TRBJ2-2 TRBV5-1 once CASSPVWTSGRAGGELFF TGCGCCAGCAGCCCCGTCTGGACTAGCGGGAGGGCCGGCGGGGAGCTGTTTTTT
TRBD2 TRBJ2-1 TRBV9 - CASSAPGLASNEQFF TGTGCCAGCAGCGCGCCGGGACTAGCGTCTAATGAGCAGTTCTTC
- TRBJ2-7 TRBV7-9 - CASIKSPQASSYEQYF TGTGCCAGCATCAAATCGCCACAGGCGAGCTCCTACGAGCAGTACTTC
TRBD2 TRBJ2-3 TRBV9 once CASNREGLDTQYF TGTGCCAGCAATAGGGAGGGCCTAGATACGCAGTATTTT
TRBD1 TRBJ1-2 TRBV7-9 - CASSLTTGGVTGYTF TGTGCCAGCAGCTTAACGACAGGGGGGGTGACTGGCTACACCTTC
- TRBJ2-2 TRBV4-2 once CASSPSHNTGELFF TGTGCCAGCAGCCCGTCGCATAACACCGGGGAGCTGTTTTTT
TRBD1 TRBJ2-7 TRBV14 - CASSQPLTGVYEQYF TGTGCCAGCAGCCAGCCCCTGACAGGGGTCTACGAGCAGTACTTC
- TRBJ2-1 TRBV7-9 - CASSLGEQFF TGTGCCAGCAGCTTAGGTGAGCAGTTCTTC
- TRBJ1-3 TRBV2 - CASSDAPGSQGGNTIYF TGTGCCAGCAGTGATGCTCCGGGATCCCAGGGAGGAAACACCATATATTTT
- TRBJ2-5 TRBV30 - CAWSGSANTQETQYF TGTGCCTGGAGTGGTAGCGCAAACACTCAAGAGACCCAGTACTTC
TRBD2 TRBJ2-2 TRBV7-3 - CASSHRLAGRAGELFF TGTGCCAGCAGCCACAGACTAGCGGGACGCGCCGGGGAGCTGTTTTTT
TRBD1 TRBJ2-5 TRBV7-9 - CASSLVWDRERQETQYF TGTGCCAGCAGCTTAGTTTGGGACAGGGAGAGGCAAGAGACCCAGTACTTC
- TRBJ1-2 TRBV5-4 - CASSLGQYYGYTF TGTGCCAGCAGCTTGGGACAGTACTATGGCTACACCTTC
- TRBJ1-1 TRBV30 - CAWKRGAEAFF TGTGCCTGGAAACGCGGGGCTGAGGCTTTCTTT
TRBD2 TRBJ2-5 TRBV6-6 - CASSYLGLAGGETQYF TGTGCCAGCAGTTACCTGGGACTAGCGGGGGGTGAGACCCAGTACTTC
- TRBJ1-1 TRBV5-8 - CASIIELGVF TGTGCCAGCATCATAGAATTAGGGGTATTT
- TRBJ2-3 TRBV19 - CASTLRTSDTQYF TGTGCCAGTACCCTCAGGACCTCCGATACGCAGTATTTT
- TRBJ2-7 TRBV7-2 - CASSSRTQSYEQYF TGTGCCAGCAGCTCGCGGACTCAATCCTACGAGCAGTACTTC
TRBD1 TRBJ2-3 TRBV10-3 - CAISESRDRVTDTQYF TGTGCCATCAGTGAGTCTAGGGACAGGGTCACAGATACGCAGTATTTT
TRBD1 TRBJ2-7 TRBV27 - CASRPGQGVSYEQYF TGTGCCAGCAGGCCGGGACAGGGGGTTTCCTACGAGCAGTACTTC
TRBD1 TRBJ1-4 TRBV7-9 - CASSPTETGELFF TGTGCCAGCAGCCCCACGGAGACAGGGGAACTGTTTTTT
- TRBJ1-1 TRBV6-5 medium-sized CASSYSPPTEAFF TGTGCCAGCAGTTACTCGCCTCCCACTGAAGCTTTCTTT
- TRBJ2-5 TRBV7-3 - CASSPRPGTETQYF TGTGCCAGCAGCCCAAGACCGGGCACGGAGACCCAGTACTTC